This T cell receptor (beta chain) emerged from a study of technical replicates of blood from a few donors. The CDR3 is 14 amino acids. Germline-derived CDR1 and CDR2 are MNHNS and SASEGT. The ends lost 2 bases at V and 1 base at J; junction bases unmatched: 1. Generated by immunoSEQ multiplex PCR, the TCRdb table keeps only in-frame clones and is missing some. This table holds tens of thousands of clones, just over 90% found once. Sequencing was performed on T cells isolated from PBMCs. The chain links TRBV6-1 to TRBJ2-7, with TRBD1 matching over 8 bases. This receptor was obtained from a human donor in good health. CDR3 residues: CASSEQGASYEQYF. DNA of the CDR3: TGTGCCAGCAGTGAACAGGGGGCTTCCTACGAGCAGTACTTC.